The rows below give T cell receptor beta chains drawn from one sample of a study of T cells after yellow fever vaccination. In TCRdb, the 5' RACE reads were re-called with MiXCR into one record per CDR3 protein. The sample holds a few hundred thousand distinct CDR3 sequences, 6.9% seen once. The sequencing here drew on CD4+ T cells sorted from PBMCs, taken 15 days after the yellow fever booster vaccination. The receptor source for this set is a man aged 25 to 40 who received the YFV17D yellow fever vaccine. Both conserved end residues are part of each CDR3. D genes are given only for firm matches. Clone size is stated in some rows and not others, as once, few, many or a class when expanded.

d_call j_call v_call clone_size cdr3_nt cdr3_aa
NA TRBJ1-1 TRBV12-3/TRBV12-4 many TGTGCCAGCAGTAGAAATTGGTGGTCCGGGATTGGAGCTGAAGCTTTCTTT CASSRNWWSGIGAEAFF
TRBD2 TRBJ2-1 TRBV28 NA TGTGCCAGCAGCGCTAAAGCGGGAAGGGGTCTTTTTGAGCAGTTCTTC CASSAKAGRGLFEQFF
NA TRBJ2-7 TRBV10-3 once TGTGCCATCAGTGAGTCGGTTAGCGGCCCCTCCTACGAGCAGTACTTC CAISESVSGPSYEQYF
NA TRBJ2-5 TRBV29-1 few TGCAGCGTTGAAGGGGTCAGGAAGGAGACCCAGTACTTC CSVEGVRKETQYF
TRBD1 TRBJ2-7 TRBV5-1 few TGCGCCAGCAGCAAGGGACAGGGGAGCTCCTACGAGCAGTACTTC CASSKGQGSSYEQYF
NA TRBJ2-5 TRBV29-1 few TGCAGCGTTGAATCGGGGTTGGAGACCCAGTACTTC CSVESGLETQYF
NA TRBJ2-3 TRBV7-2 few TGTGCCAGCAGCTCCTGGGGTGATACGCAGTATTTT CASSSWGDTQYF
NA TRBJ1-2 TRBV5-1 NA TGCGCCAGCAGCTTGGGGGGGTTCGGCTATGGCTACACCTTC CASSLGGFGYGYTF
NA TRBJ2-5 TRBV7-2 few TGTGCCAGCAGCTTAGGGGCAAGACAAGAGACCCAGTACTTC CASSLGARQETQYF
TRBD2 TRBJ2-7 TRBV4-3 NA TGCGCCAGCAGCCAAGAGGCGGCTCTTCCGGGGCTAGCGGGAGGGTACGAGCAGTACTTC CASSQEAALPGLAGGYEQYF
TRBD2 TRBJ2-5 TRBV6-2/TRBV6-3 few TGTGCCAGCAGTGATAGGACTAGCGGGAAGCAAGAGACCCAGTACTTC CASSDRTSGKQETQYF